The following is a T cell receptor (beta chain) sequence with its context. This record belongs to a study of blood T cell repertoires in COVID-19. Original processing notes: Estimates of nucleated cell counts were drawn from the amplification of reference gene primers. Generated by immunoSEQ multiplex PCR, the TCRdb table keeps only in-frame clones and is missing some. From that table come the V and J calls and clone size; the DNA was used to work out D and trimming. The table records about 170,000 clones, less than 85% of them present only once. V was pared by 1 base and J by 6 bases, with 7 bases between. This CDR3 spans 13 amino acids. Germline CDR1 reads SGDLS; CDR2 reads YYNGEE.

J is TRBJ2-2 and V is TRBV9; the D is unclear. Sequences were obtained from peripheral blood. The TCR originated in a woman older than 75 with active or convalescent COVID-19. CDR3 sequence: CASSVSLPGELFF. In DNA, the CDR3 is TGTGCCAGCAGCGTAAGCCTTCCCGGGGAGCTGTTTTTT.